This passage covers 21 T cell receptor beta chains from one sample sequenced in a study of tissue T cells after allogeneic stem cell transplantation. Documented time point: mouse harvest day 7 after allogeneic transplant. Tail vein injection delivered 10^7 T-cell-depleted bone marrow cells and 10^6 splenic CD5+ T cells. Assay used: immunoSEQ multiplex PCR; TCRdb lists only in-frame clones, some missing. This sample has some 5,000 clones, with about half found just once. Sequenced sample: gut tissue. The receptors were sampled from a female BALB/c mouse given C57BL/6 T cells with graft-versus-host disease after an allogeneic hematopoietic cell transplant.

With regard to this clone: The genes and germline here are from mouse. The read gets to within 1 residue of the CDR3 end, and the germline J gene fills in the rest. V and J are TRBV26 and TRBJ1-4; D not certain. Trimming removed 6 bases from V and 5 bases from J, with 7 bases in between. The germline CDR1 and CDR2 sequences are KGHPV and FQNQEV (reference sequence). The CDR3 consists of 12 residues. The CDR3 loop is CASSWQNERLFF. The covered CDR3 bases are TGTGCCAGCAGCTGGCAGAACGAAAGATTATTT.

About this clone: The genes and germline here are from mouse. The read ends 1 residue shy of where the CDR3 ends; the end is completed using the germline J gene. The chain recombines TRBV13-2 with TRBJ1-1; tentatively, D is TRBD1 (6 bases). Germline loops: CDR1 NNHNN, CDR2 SYGAGS (reference sequence). This CDR3 is 13 amino acids long. The V gene lost 4 bases and the J gene lost 2 bases, with 9 bases spanning the gap. The CDR3 sequence: CASGPGVNTEVFF. Partial CDR3 DNA: TGTGCCAGCGGTCCAGGGGTTAACACAGAAGTCTTC.

This clone showed up just a few times. The gene names given are mouse names. The CDR3 goes on 1 residue after the read ends, and that part is filled in from the germline J gene. Other DNA sequences in this sample translate to the same CDR3. V and J are TRBV26 and TRBJ1-5, with D possibly being TRBD1 (5 bases). Trimming removed 5 bases at V and 1 base at J, with 6 bases between. There are 13 residues in the CDR3. CDR1 and CDR2 (germline): KGHPV, FQNQEV (reference sequence). CDR3: CASSRDNNQAPLF. The sequenced CDR3 bases are TGTGCCAGCAGTAGGGACAACAACCAGGCTCCGCTT. Full variable domain (rest looked up from reference TRBV26 and TRBJ1-5): NSKVIQTPRYLVKGQGQKAKMRCIPEKGHPVVFWYQQNKNNEFKFLINFQNQEVLQQIDMTEKRFSAECPSNSPCSLEIQSSEAGDSALYLCASSRDNNQAPLFGEGTRLSVL.

On this clone itself: All gene names here are mouse names. Coverage ceases 1 residue before the CDR3 finishes, and the germline J gene fills in the end. The chain is built from TRBV15 and TRBJ1-1; 8 bases align to TRBD1. This CDR3 comprises 13 residues. J lost 0 bases, V lost 6 bases, and 0 bases had no gene match. Looked up from germline, CDR1 is SGHND and CDR2 is FRSKSL. The sequenced CDR3 bases are TGTGCCAGCAGGGGACAGGCAAACACAGAAGTCTTC. This sequence encodes CASRGQANTEVF. The complete CDR3 sequence is CASRGQANTEVFF.

With regard to this clone: Gene names and germline match the mouse. The read is 1 residue too short to cover the CDR3 end, so that end is filled in from the germline J gene. The chain joins TRBV5 to TRBJ2-5; D may be TRBD1 (6 bases). There are 15 residues in the CDR3. CDR1 is LGHNA, CDR2 YNLKQL, per germline (reference sequence). V was cut by 4 bases and J by 0 bases, with 11 bases left in between. CDR3: CASSPGHFNQDTQYF. CDR3 DNA, as far as it was read: TGTGCCAGCAGCCCGGGACATTTTAACCAAGACACCCAGTAC.

As concerns this clone: These gene names are mouse names. The read finishes 1 residue shy of the CDR3 end, and the germline J gene is used to complete it. The gene calls are TRBV26 and TRBJ2-7; D uncertain. The CDR3 covers 13 residues. V shed 0 bases and J shed 4 bases, with 7 bases lying between them. Germline CDR1 KGHPV, CDR2 FQNQEV (reference sequence). The sequenced CDR3 bases are TGTGCCAGCAGTCTGTCGAACAGTTATGAACAGTAC. Translating gives CASSLSNSYEQY. The CDR3 as a whole reads CASSLSNSYEQYF.

This clone was seen a few times. Gene names denote mouse genes. From the germline J gene comes the end of the CDR3, since the read stops 1 residue before it. V gene TRBV1 combines with J gene TRBJ1-3, with a weak D call TRBD1 (6 bases). From germline, CDR1 is NSQYPW and CDR2 LRSPGD (reference sequence). The CDR3 is made up of 15 amino acids. The V end was cut by 0 bases, the J end by 2 bases, with 8 bases between. The CDR3: CTCSADEGAGNTLYF. CDR3 DNA (partial): TGCACCTGCAGTGCAGATGAGGGGGCTGGAAATACGCTCTAT.

As concerns this clone: Germline and genes here are mouse. Read coverage stops 1 residue before the CDR3 terminus; the germline J gene supplies the remainder. The V call is TRBV3, the J call TRBJ2-1; 13 bases are shared with TRBD2. The germline V gene has CDR1 SNHLY and CDR2 FYNGKV (reference sequence). Germline trimming cut 4 bases from V and 5 bases from J; bases unmatched to any gene: 2. There are 15 residues in the CDR3. The CDR3 loop reads CASSSGTGGDAEQFF. Incomplete CDR3 DNA: TGTGCCAGCAGCTCCGGGACTGGGGGGGATGCTGAGCAGTTC.

For this clone: Gene labels here are mouse ones. The read comes to an end 1 residue before the CDR3 does, leaving the germline J gene to fill in the end. The chain uses TRBV5 and TRBJ2-3; possible D gene TRBD1, 5 bases. V was cut by 4 bases and J by 0 bases, with 11 bases left in between. CDR1 and CDR2 (germline): LGHNA, YNLKQL (reference sequence). The CDR3 totals 15 residues. CDR3 DNA (partial): TGTGCCAGCAGCCCCGGACAAATTAGTGCAGAAACGCTGTAT. Translating it yields CASSPGQISAETLY. In full, the CDR3 is CASSPGQISAETLYF.

Concerning this clone: Gene labels here are mouse ones. The CDR3 sequence is CASSLQENTLYF. The DNA read from the CDR3 is TGTGCCAGCAGTCTACAAGAAAACACCTTGTAC. The J gene is TRBJ2-4, the V gene TRBV26; no clear D. Read sequence stops 1 residue before the CDR3 end, and the germline J gene provides the missing end. V shed 3 bases and J shed 4 bases, with 5 bases lying between them. The V gene's germline CDR1 is KGHPV and CDR2 FQNQEV (reference sequence). This CDR3 comprises 12 residues.

On this clone: Gene names refer to mouse genes. The read is 1 residue too short to cover the CDR3 end, so that end is filled in from the germline J gene. The chain has TRBV15 and TRBJ2-7, with 10 bases aligning to TRBD1. The CDR3 contains 15 residues. Unmatched junction bases numbered 4, after V lost 0 bases and J lost 5 bases. Germline V gene sequence: CDR1 SGHND, CDR2 FRSKSL. The CDR3 loop reads CASSLALDRGHEQYF. The sequenced CDR3 bases are TGTGCCAGCAGTTTAGCGCTCGACAGGGGGCATGAACAGTAC.

With regard to this clone: Mouse germline and gene names are used. The sequenced fragment ends 1 residue before the CDR3 boundary, so the rest is inferred from the germline J gene. The chain has TRBV26 and TRBJ2-3; no definite D call. Per the germline V gene, CDR1 is KGHPV and CDR2 is FQNQEV (reference sequence). Deletions cut 0 bases from V and 0 bases from J, with 10 bases between. The CDR3 is 16 residues long. CDR3 DNA, as far as it was read: TGTGCCAGCAGTCTGTCGAGAGCAACTAGTGCAGAAACGCTGTAT. Amino acid sequence: CASSLSRATSAETLY. In full, the CDR3 reads CASSLSRATSAETLYF.

As concerns this clone: Genes and germline are mouse. The read falls 1 residue short of the CDR3 end, and the missing part is taken from the germline J gene. The chain joins TRBV26 to TRBJ1-1; 7 bases line up with TRBD1. This CDR3 spans 14 amino acids. CDR1 and CDR2 from the germline V gene are KGHPV and FQNQEV (reference sequence). With V trimmed by 3 bases and J by 3 bases, 4 bases remained unmatched. CDR3 sequence: CASSLWQGDTEVFF. The sequenced CDR3 bases are TGTGCCAGCAGTCTTTGGCAGGGGGACACAGAAGTCTTC.

For this clone: Gene names and germline match the mouse. The CDR3 end falls 1 residue outside the read, so it is completed with the germline J gene. This chain uses TRBV23 with TRBJ2-5; TRBD1, the table's D call, was not compared with the DNA. Germline CDR1 KGHTA, CDR2 FQNQQP. The CDR3 contains 15 residues. The CDR3 bases that were read are TGCTCCAGCAGTATTGGACAGGGGGCTCCAGACACCCAGTAC. Protein product: CSSSIGQGAPDTQY. The entire CDR3 is CSSSIGQGAPDTQYF.

In regard to this clone: These gene names are mouse names. The CDR3 extends 1 residue past the end of the read, so its final part is completed from the germline J gene. The rearrangement joins TRBV13-2 to TRBJ1-3, with TRBD1 matching over 9 bases. Germline V CDR1 and CDR2: NNHNN, SYGAGS (reference sequence). Trimming cost V 1 base and J 10 bases; bases outside gene matches: 6. The CDR3 runs to 14 residues. CDR3 sequence: CASGDPGQGDTLYF. The sequenced part of the CDR3 DNA is TGTGCCAGCGGTGATCCGGGACAGGGTGACACGCTCTAT.

A note on this clone: Gene and germline names: mouse. The CDR3 end is not reached by the read, which stops 1 residue before it; the germline J gene fills it in. This chain connects TRBV12-2 to TRBJ2-5, with D uncertain. CDR1 and CDR2 from the germline V gene are SGHLS and HYDKME. This CDR3 contains 12 residues. V was trimmed by 1 base and J by 1 base, leaving 2 bases between them. The part of the CDR3 DNA that was read is TGTGCCAGCTCTCTACACCAAGACACCCAGTAC. Encoded protein: CASSLHQDTQY. The CDR3 reads in full as CASSLHQDTQYF.

Concerning this clone: Gene names are mouse gene names. The read terminates 1 residue before the CDR3 end, so the remaining end is supplied by the germline J gene. The V gene is TRBV26, the J gene TRBJ1-6, with 9 bases aligning to TRBD1. TRBJ1-6 is assigned to the ORF class and has an uncertain function. This CDR3 is 15 amino acids long. Germline V gives CDR1 KGHPV, CDR2 FQNQEV (reference sequence). V lost 6 bases and J lost 2; bases outside the gene matches: 2. CDR3 sequence reads: CASRGTGPYNSPLYF. Incomplete CDR3 DNA: TGTGCCAGCAGGGGGACAGGGCCCTATAATTCGCCCCTCTAC.

About this clone itself: Genes and germline come from the mouse. The read gets to within 1 residue of the CDR3 end, and the germline J gene fills in the rest. This chain links TRBV19 with TRBJ2-4, with TRBD2 as a possible D gene (6 bases). The germline V gene encodes CDR1 FNHDT and CDR2 SITEND (reference sequence). The CDR3 spans 15 residues. V lost 3 bases and J 5 bases, leaving 16 bases between the germline ends. The sequenced CDR3 bases are TGTGCCAGCAGTAACCCGGGACTTCTTTTAAACACCTTGTAC. It translates to CASSNPGLLLNTLY. The entire CDR3 sequence reads CASSNPGLLLNTLYF. Full variable domain (rest looked up from reference TRBV19 and TRBJ2-4): GGIITQTPKFLIGQEGQKLTLKCQQNFNHDTMYWYRQDSGKGLRLIYYSITENDLQKGDLSEGYDASREKKSSFSLTVTSAQKNEMAVFLCASSNPGLLLNTLYFGAGTRLSVL.

This clone was picked up one time. Genes and germline are mouse. The sequence runs out 1 residue before the end of the CDR3; the remainder is reconstructed from the germline J gene. The chain combines TRBV1 with TRBJ1-1; D is unresolved. The CDR3 covers 11 residues. Germline V gene lookup returns CDR1 NSQYPW and CDR2 LRSPGD (reference sequence). The V and J ends lost 1 base and 8 bases respectively, with 5 bases between them. The sequenced part of the CDR3 DNA is TGCACCTGCAGTGCAGGGGTGGAAGTCTTC. Protein sequence: CTCSAGVEVF. The whole CDR3 is CTCSAGVEVFF.

This clone appeared a single time. Gene names and germline match the mouse. The sequenced fragment ends 1 residue before the CDR3 boundary, so the rest is inferred from the germline J gene. The chain joins TRBV3 to TRBJ2-1, with 14 bases aligning to TRBD2. Germline-derived CDR1 and CDR2 are SNHLY and FYNGKV (reference sequence). This CDR3 contains 17 residues. The junction had 4 bases not matched to a gene; V was cut back by 5 bases and J by 1 base. The covered CDR3 bases are TGTGCCAGCAGCCGGGACTGGGGGGGCCTAAACTATGCTGAGCAGTTC. Translated, it gives CASSRDWGGLNYAEQF. The full CDR3 sequence reads CASSRDWGGLNYAEQFF.

To note about this clone: Each gene name is a mouse one. The read ends 1 residue before the CDR3 terminus; that terminus is restored from the germline J gene. The chain employs TRBV26 and TRBJ1-2, with D perhaps matching TRBD1 (6 bases). Trimming pared 4 bases from V and 1 base from J, leaving 7 bases between. Germline values: CDR1 KGHPV, CDR2 FQNQEV (reference sequence). CDR3 length equals 13 residues. The sequenced part of the CDR3 DNA is TGTGCCAGCAGTCGGGACATAAACTCCGACTACACC. Translating it yields CASSRDINSDYT. The entire CDR3 sequence reads CASSRDINSDYTF.